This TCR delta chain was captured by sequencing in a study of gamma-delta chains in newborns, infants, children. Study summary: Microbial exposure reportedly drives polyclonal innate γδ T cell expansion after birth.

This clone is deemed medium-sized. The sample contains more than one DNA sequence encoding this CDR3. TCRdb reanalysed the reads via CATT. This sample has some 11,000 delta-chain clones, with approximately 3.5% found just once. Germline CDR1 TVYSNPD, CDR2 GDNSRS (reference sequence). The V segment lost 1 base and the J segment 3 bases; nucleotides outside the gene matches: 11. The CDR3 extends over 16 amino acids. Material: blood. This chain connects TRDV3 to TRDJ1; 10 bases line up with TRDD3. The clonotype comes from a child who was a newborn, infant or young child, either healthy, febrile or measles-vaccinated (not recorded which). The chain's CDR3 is CAFTLSVWGIPDKLIF. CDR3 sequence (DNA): TGTGCCTTTACCCTGTCTGTATGGGGGATACCCGATAAACTCATCTTT.